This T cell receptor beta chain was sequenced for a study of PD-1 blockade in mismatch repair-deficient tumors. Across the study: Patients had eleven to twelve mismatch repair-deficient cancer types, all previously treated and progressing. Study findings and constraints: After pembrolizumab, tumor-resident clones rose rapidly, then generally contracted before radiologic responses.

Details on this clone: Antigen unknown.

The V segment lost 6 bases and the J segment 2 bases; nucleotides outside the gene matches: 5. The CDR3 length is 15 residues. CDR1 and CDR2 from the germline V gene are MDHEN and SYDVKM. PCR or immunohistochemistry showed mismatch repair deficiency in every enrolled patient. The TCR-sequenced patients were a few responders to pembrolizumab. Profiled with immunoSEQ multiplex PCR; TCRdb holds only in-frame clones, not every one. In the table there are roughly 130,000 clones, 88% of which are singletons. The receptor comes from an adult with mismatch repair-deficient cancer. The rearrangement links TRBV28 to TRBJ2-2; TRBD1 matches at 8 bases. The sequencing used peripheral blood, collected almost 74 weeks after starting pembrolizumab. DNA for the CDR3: TGTGCCAGCAGGCCTTCAGGGGGCAACACCGGGGAGCTGTTTTTT. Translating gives CASRPSGGNTGELFF.